This section outlines one T cell receptor (beta chain) sequence together with its context. The antigen is not known. The read terminates 3 residues before the CDR3 end, so the remaining end is supplied by the germline J gene. This sample was included in a study of T cell clonality in common variable immunodeficiency. With 11 bases clipped from V and 3 bases from J, the junction kept 5 bases outside the gene matches. Per the germline V gene, CDR1 is LNHDA and CDR2 is SQIVND (reference sequence). There are 12 residues in the CDR3. Whole-study results and caveats: Fewer deletions and N-nucleotide insertions were reportedly seen in common variable immunodeficiency TCR beta sequences.

Produced via immunoSEQ multiplex PCR; TCRdb's table is partial and in-frame only. The sample contains about 26,000 clones, none of them singletons. The chain joins TRBV19 to TRBJ2-7; 9 bases are shared with TRBD2. The clonotype was recovered from a human donor with common variable immunodeficiency. Sequencing was carried out using peripheral blood mononuclear cells. The CDR3 DNA, read in part, is TGTGCCGGATTAGCGGGAGTCTACGAG. This translates into CAGLAGVYE. The CDR3 in its entirety is CAGLAGVYEQYF.